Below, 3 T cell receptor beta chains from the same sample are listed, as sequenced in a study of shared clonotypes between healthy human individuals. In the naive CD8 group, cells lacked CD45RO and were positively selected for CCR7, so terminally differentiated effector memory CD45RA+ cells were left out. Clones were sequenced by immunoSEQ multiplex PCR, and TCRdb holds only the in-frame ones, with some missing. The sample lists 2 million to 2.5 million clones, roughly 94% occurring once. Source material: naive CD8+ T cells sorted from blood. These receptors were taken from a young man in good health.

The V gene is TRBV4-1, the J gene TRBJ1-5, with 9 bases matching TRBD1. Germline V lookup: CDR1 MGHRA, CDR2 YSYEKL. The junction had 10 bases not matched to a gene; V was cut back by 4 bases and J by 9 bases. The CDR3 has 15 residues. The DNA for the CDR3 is TGCGCCAGCAGCCGAGGGACAGGGTCTAGGGGGCCCCAGCATTTT. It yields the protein CASSRGTGSRGPQHF.

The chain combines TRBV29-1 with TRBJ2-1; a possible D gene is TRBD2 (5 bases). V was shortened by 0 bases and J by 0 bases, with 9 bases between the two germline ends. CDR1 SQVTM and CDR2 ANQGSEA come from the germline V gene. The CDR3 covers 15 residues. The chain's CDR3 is CSVEDAGSSYNEQFF. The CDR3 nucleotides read TGCAGCGTTGAAGATGCGGGTAGCTCCTACAATGAGCAGTTCTTC.

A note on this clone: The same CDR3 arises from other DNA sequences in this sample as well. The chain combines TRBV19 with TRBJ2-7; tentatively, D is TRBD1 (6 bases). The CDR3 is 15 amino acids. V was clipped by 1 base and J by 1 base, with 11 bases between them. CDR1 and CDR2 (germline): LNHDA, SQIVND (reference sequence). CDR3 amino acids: CASSIGTGLSYEQYF. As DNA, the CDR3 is TGTGCCAGTAGTATAGGAACAGGGTTGTCCTACGAGCAGTACTTC.